This T cell receptor beta chain was sequenced during a study of blood T cell repertoires in COVID-19. Study-level background: COVID-19 samples, acute and convalescent, were from the United States, Italy and Spain. Sample material is recorded as cDNA or gDNA derived from T cells, B-cell-depleted T cells, or PBMCs.

Authors' processing steps: For nucleated cells, counts were estimated from reference gene primer amplification. Measured with immunoSEQ multiplex PCR; TCRdb has only the in-frame clones, and not every one. That table gives V, J and clone size, and the DNA gave D and trimming. The sample includes around 100,000 clones, more than 70% of them seen just once. With 2 bases removed from V and 2 bases from J, the gap between germline ends came to 6 bases. CDR1 and CDR2 (germline): SGHDN, FVKESK. The CDR3 is 13 amino acids. This clonotype originated in a man in his forties or fifties with COVID-19, enrolled during active disease. The sample taken for sequencing was peripheral blood. The V call is TRBV14, the J call TRBJ1-1; no definite D call. This CDR3 reads CASSQQVNTEAFF. The CDR3 coding sequence is TGTGCCAGCAGCCAACAGGTTAACACTGAAGCTTTCTTT. Variable domain in full (rest from reference TRBV14 and TRBJ1-1): EAGVTQFPSHSVIEKGQTVTLRCDPISGHDNLYWYRRVMGKEIKFLLHFVKESKQDESGMPNNRFLAERTGGTYSTLKVQPAELEDSGVYFCASSQQVNTEAFFGQGTRLTVV.